Shown below are 9 T cell receptor beta chains from a single sample sequenced in a study of human T cells and chemical hapten exposure. TCRdb used MiXCR to reprocess the RACE reads, holding one entry per CDR3 protein. The sample has roughly 48,000 distinct CDR3 sequences, less than 4.5% seen once. Sample time point: healthy volunteer bleed at 2 weeks. The template was total RNA from unfractionated whole blood. The specimen was whole blood. These receptors came from a human donor in good health. Some clones in this sample may be carry-over from other donors' samples.

The sample holds many counts of this clonotype. CDR3 amino acids: CASRAGILYGYTF. CDR3 nucleotide sequence: TGTGCCAGCAGGGCAGGGATTCTCTATGGCTACACCTTC. V usage is TRBV25-1 and J usage is TRBJ1-2, with D possibly TRBD1 on 5 matching bases. The CDR3 has 13 residues. V lost 6 bases and J 4 bases, leaving 12 bases between the germline ends. Per germline, CDR1 MGHDK and CDR2 SYGVNS.

The chain recombines TRBV6-5 with TRBJ2-7; D is possibly TRBD1 (6 bases). The germline V and J ends were trimmed by 2 bases and 2 bases, with 10 bases remaining between them. Germline values: CDR1 MNHEY, CDR2 SVGAGI. The CDR3 runs 14 residues. As DNA, the CDR3 is TGTGCCAGCAGTTACGAAAGGACAGCCTACGAGCAGTACTTC. This sequence encodes CASSYERTAYEQYF.

The gene calls are TRBV6-1 and TRBJ1-4; no clear D. This CDR3 is 15 amino acids long. Trimming took 7 bases from V and 4 from J, leaving 16 bases between them. Germline V CDR1 and CDR2: MNHNS, SASEGT. CDR3 bases: TGTGCCAGCACCCCCCAAGTCAGTTATAATGAAAAACTGTTTTTT. It specifies CASTPQVSYNEKLFF.

This clonotype was seen many times. This rearrangement joins TRBV2 to TRBJ2-3; 9 bases agree with TRBD1. Germline values: CDR1 SNHLY, CDR2 FYNNEI. The CDR3 extends over 14 amino acids. Trimming at V came to 4 bases and at J to 5 bases, leaving 4 bases not matched to a gene. CDR3 nucleotides: TGTGCCAGCAGTGTGGGGACAGGGCGAGATACGCAGTATTTT. It specifies CASSVGTGRDTQYF.

In this sample, this clonotype turned up many times. V usage is TRBV28 and J usage is TRBJ2-2, with D tentatively TRBD1 (7 bases). The CDR3 is made up of 17 amino acids. Per germline, CDR1 MDHEN and CDR2 SYDVKM. The ends were cut back, 5 bases at V and 5 bases at J, with 21 bases in the middle. The CDR3 coding sequence is TGTGCCAGCAGTGCCCCCAGGGGGGCGGGATCGACCGGGGAGCTGTTTTTT. Protein product: CASSAPRGAGSTGELFF.

This clonotype was seen at least ten times. The chain employs TRBV24-1 and TRBJ1-5; 10 nucleotides align to TRBD1. This CDR3 contains 16 residues. Germline V gene data show CDR1 as KGHDR and CDR2 as SFDVKD. After removal of 4 bases from V and 5 bases from J, the junction contained 7 bases not matched to a gene. CDR3 coding DNA: TGTGCCACCAGTGACCCGACAGGGGGCAACGATCAGCCCCAGCATTTT. Its translation is CATSDPTGGNDQPQHF.

This clonotype was observed a few times. The chain links TRBV18 to TRBJ2-3; no reliable D call. The CDR3 consists of 13 residues. V was clipped by 2 bases and J by 4 bases, with 7 bases between them. CDR1 KGHSH and CDR2 LQKENI come from the germline V gene. The DNA for the CDR3 is TGTGCCAGCTCACCAATCGCAGCAGATACGCAGTATTTT. This codes for CASSPIAADTQYF.

In this sample, this clonotype turned up a few times. This rearrangement joins TRBV7-6 to TRBJ2-3, with a tentative D call TRBD1 (5 bases). The germline V gene encodes CDR1 SGHVS and CDR2 FNYEAQ. V was cut by 4 bases and J by 5 bases, with 13 bases left in between. The CDR3 loop spans 14 amino acids. CDR3 nucleotides: TGTGCCAGCAGCTCTACAGTGCAGGGAGATACGCAGTATTTT. This gives the protein CASSSTVQGDTQYF.

This clonotype appeared many times. The chain links TRBV18 to TRBJ2-5; 7 nucleotides match TRBD1. Germline-derived CDR1 and CDR2 are KGHSH and LQKENI. After removal of 4 bases from V and 7 bases from J, the junction contained 9 bases not matched to a gene. The CDR3 runs 14 residues. In DNA form, the CDR3 reads TGTGCCAGCTCACTATGGGACAGAACAGGGACCCAGTACTTC. It codes for CASSLWDRTGTQYF.